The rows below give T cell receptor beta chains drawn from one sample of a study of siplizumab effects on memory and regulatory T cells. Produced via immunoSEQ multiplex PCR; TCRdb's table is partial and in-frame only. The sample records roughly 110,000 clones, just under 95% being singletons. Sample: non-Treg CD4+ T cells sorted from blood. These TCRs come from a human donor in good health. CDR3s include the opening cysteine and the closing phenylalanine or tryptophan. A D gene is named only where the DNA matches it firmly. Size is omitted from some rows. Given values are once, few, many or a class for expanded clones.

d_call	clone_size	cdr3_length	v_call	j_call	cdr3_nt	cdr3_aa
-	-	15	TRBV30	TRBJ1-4	TGTGCCTGGAGTGTAACGGGCTTTAAGGGCGAAAAACTGTTTTTT	CAWSVTGFKGEKLFF
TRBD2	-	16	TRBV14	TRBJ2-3	TGTGCCAGCAGCTCGCCGGGACTAGAGAGCACAGATACGCAGTATTTT	CASSSPGLESTDTQYF
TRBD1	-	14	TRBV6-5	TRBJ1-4	TGTGCCACCTCCAGGGACAGGGATAATGAAAAACTGTTTTTT	CATSRDRDNEKLFF
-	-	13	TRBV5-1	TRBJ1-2	TGCGCCAGCGGGGAACAGGGATTGGATGGCTACACCTTC	CASGEQGLDGYTF
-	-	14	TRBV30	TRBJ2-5	TGTGCCTGGAGTGTAATCTCAAGTCAAGAGACCCAGTACTTC	CAWSVISSQETQYF
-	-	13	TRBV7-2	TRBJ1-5	TGTGCCAGCAGCTTAATAGAGAGTCAGCCCCAGCATTTT	CASSLIESQPQHF
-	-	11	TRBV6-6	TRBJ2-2	TGTGCCAGCGGCGGTAACAGGGAGCTGTTTTTT	CASGGNRELFF
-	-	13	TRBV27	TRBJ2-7	TGTGCCAGCAGTTCAAACCCCCCCTACGAGCAGTACTTC	CASSSNPPYEQYF
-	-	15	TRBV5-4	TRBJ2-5	TGTGCCAGCAGCCCCTCCGGGGGATTGGGAGAGACCCAGTACTTC	CASSPSGGLGETQYF
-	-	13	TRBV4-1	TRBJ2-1	TGCGCCAGCAGCCCCCAGGGTTACAATGAGCAGTTCTTC	CASSPQGYNEQFF
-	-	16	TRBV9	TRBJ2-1	TGTGCCAGCAGCGTAGGTCTGGGCCAAGATTACGATGAGCAGTTCTTC	CASSVGLGQDYDEQFF
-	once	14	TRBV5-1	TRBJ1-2	TGCGCCAGCAGCCCCGGAGGGACTAACTATGGCTACACCTTC	CASSPGGTNYGYTF
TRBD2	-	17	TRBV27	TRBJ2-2	TGTGCCAGCAGTTTTAGCGGGGGGGCTTGGAACACCGGGGAGCTGTTTTTT	CASSFSGGAWNTGELFF
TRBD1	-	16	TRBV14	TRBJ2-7	TGTGCCAGCAGCCCATTAATAGGACAGGGGGCCTACGAGCAGTACTTC	CASSPLIGQGAYEQYF
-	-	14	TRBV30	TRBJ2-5	TGTGCCTGGAGTGTACGTGCGGGGCGGGAGACCCAGTACTTC	CAWSVRAGRETQYF
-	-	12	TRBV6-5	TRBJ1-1	TGTGCCAGCAGGTTGCGGGAGACGAGGGCTTTCTTT	CASRLRETRAFF
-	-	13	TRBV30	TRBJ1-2	TGTGCCTGGAGTGTAGAAATTAACTATGGCTACACCTTC	CAWSVEINYGYTF
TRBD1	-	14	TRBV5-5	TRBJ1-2	TGTGCCAGCAGCCCGGGGACAGGGGGCGACGGCTACACCTTC	CASSPGTGGDGYTF
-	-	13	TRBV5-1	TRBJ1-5	TGCGCCAGCAGTAAGGGGGACGGGATGCCCCAGCATTTT	CASSKGDGMPQHF
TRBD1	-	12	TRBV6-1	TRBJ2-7	TGTGCCACCGCCGACAGGGCCTACGAGCAGTACTTC	CATADRAYEQYF
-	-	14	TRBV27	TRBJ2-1	TGTGCCAGCACGGGGGGCAGGTTATACAATGAGCAGTTCTTC	CASTGGRLYNEQFF
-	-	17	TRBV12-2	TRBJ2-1	TGTGCAAGTCGCTCCACGGTAGCGGGGAGACTCTACAATGAGCAGTTCTTC	CASRSTVAGRLYNEQFF
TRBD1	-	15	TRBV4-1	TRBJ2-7	TGCGCCAGCAGCCAAGTTGGGACAGCCCAGTACGAGCAGTACTTC	CASSQVGTAQYEQYF
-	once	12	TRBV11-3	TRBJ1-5	TGTGCCAGCAGCTTAGGGAGACAGCCCCAGCATTTT	CASSLGRQPQHF
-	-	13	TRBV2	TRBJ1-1	TGTGCCAGCAGTACAGGGCGGACTCCTGAAGCTTTCTTT	CASSTGRTPEAFF
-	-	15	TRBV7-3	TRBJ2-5	TGTGCCAGCAGCTCACGGGGGGCCCACCAAGAGACCCAGTACTTC	CASSSRGAHQETQYF
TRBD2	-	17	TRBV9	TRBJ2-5	TGTGCCAGCAGCCCAGCGGGTTTAGCGGGGGGTATAGAGACCCAGTACTTC	CASSPAGLAGGIETQYF
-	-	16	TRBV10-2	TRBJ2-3	TGCGCCAGCAGTCGTGGACCCGAGACAGTCACAGATACGCAGTATTTT	CASSRGPETVTDTQYF
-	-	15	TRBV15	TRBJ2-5	TGTGCCACCAGCAGAGAGGGGCTTTCGCAAGAGACCCAGTACTTC	CATSREGLSQETQYF
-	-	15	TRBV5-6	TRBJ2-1	TGTGCCAGCAGACAACTTGGGATGGGGAACAATGAGCAGTTCTTC	CASRQLGMGNNEQFF
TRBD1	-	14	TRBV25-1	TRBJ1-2	TGTGCCAGCAGTGAATTGGGAGGGGGCTCTGGCTACACCTTC	CASSELGGGSGYTF
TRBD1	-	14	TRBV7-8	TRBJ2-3	TGTGCCAGCAGCTCAGATGCAGGGGGCAGTACGCAGTATTTT	CASSSDAGGSTQYF
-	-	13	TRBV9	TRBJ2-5	TGTGCCAGCAGCACAGGGTACCAAGAGACCCAGTACTTC	CASSTGYQETQYF
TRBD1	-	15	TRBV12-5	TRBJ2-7	TGTGCTAGTGGACGGCCCGGGACAGGGGCCTACGAGCAGTACTTC	CASGRPGTGAYEQYF
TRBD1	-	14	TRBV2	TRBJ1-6	TGTGCCACCAAGGGGACAGGGGGCCATTCACCCCTCCACTTT	CATKGTGGHSPLHF
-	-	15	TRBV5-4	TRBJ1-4	TGTGCCAGCAGCCTCCATGGGGGAGTGAATGAAAAACTGTTTTTT	CASSLHGGVNEKLFF
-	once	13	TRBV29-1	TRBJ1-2	TGCAGCGTGGACGAGGGGCGGTCGGGCGGCTACACCTTC	CSVDEGRSGGYTF
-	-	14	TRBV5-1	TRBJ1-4	TGCGCCAGCAGCGCAGGCTTCACTAATGAAAAACTGTTTTTT	CASSAGFTNEKLFF
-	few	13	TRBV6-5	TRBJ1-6	TGTGCCAGCAGTTACTCTCGTGACAACCGCCTCCACTTT	CASSYSRDNRLHF
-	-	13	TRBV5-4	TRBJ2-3	TGTGCCAGCGGGCAGGGGTTTACAGATACGCAGTATTTT	CASGQGFTDTQYF
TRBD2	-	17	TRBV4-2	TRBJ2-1	TGTGCCAGCAGCCAAGTGATAGCGGGGGGTTTATCTCATGAGCAGTTCTTC	CASSQVIAGGLSHEQFF
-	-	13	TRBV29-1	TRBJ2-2	TGCAGCGTTGAAGTTAGGGGGGCGGGGGAGCTGTTTTTT	CSVEVRGAGELFF
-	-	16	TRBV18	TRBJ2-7	TGTGCCAGCTCACCACTAGGGGGAGGGGGCGCGTACGAGCAGTACTTC	CASSPLGGGGAYEQYF